The rows below give T cell receptor beta chains drawn from one sample of a study of T cell repertoires in cytomegalovirus infection. These receptors lack a known antigen. TCRdb called the reads again in MiXCR, with one record for every CDR3 protein. This table has around 89,000 distinct CDR3 sequences, 25% to 35% appearing once. This sample comprised CD8+ T cells from cultured PBMCs, obtained from culture after CMV antigen stimulation. The receptors come from a human donor in good health (CMV status not recorded). Some clones in this sample may be carry-over from other donors' samples. Each CDR3 is given with its conserved first and last residue. D genes are given only for firm matches. Size tells how often a clone was seen (once, few, many) or the class of an expanded clone, and some rows leave it out.

v_call	clone_size	d_call	j_call	cdr3_aa	cdr3_nt
TRBV12-3/TRBV12-4	many	.	TRBJ2-7	CASSLTAGSYEQYF	TGTGCCAGCAGTTTGACAGCAGGATCCTACGAGCAGTACTTC
TRBV7-6	.	.	TRBJ2-1	CASSFNVRGSETEQFF	TGTGCCAGCAGCTTTAATGTCAGGGGTTCAGAGACTGAGCAGTTCTTC
TRBV28	.	TRBD1	TRBJ1-1	CASNKDRGYISQDTEAFF	TGTGCCAGCAACAAGGACAGGGGGTATATCAGTCAGGACACTGAAGCTTTCTTT
TRBV20-1	.	.	TRBJ2-7	CSARGRGGSYEQYF	TGCAGTGCTAGAGGCCGTGGGGGCTCCTACGAGCAGTACTTC
TRBV6-2/TRBV6-3	few	.	TRBJ2-3	CASSYFRGTTDTQYF	TGTGCCAGCAGTTACTTTCGGGGGACCACAGATACGCAGTATTTT
TRBV7-9	few	.	TRBJ2-3	CASSLTPGGDTQYF	TGTGCCAGCAGCTTAACCCCCGGCGGAGATACGCAGTATTTT
TRBV7-6	.	.	TRBJ1-6	CASSLDGLGSPLHF	TGTGCCAGCAGCTTAGACGGGTTGGGCTCACCCCTCCACTTT
TRBV12-3/TRBV12-4	.	.	TRBJ1-5	CASSPGVYNQPQHF	TGTGCCAGCAGCCCAGGGGTCTACAATCAGCCCCAGCATTTT
TRBV2	.	.	TRBJ1-1	CASTHPPRQSEAFF	TGTGCCAGCACTCACCCTCCCAGGCAGTCTGAAGCTTTCTTT
TRBV7-6	few	.	TRBJ1-1	CASSPRAANTEAFF	TGTGCCAGCAGCCCCCGGGCAGCGAACACTGAAGCTTTCTTT
TRBV4-1	.	TRBD1	TRBJ1-1	CASSRDRKNTEAFF	TGCGCCAGCAGCCGGGACAGGAAGAACACTGAAGCTTTCTTT
TRBV2	.	TRBD1	TRBJ1-2	CASSVGTDLRYYGYTF	TGTGCCAGCAGTGTGGGGACAGATCTCCGCTATTACGGCTACACCTTC
TRBV2	.	.	TRBJ1-2	CATADGGYTF	TGTGCCACAGCGGACGGCGGGTACACCTTC
TRBV6-4	few	TRBD2	TRBJ2-3	CASSLIGGAADTQYF	TGTGCCAGCAGTTTAATCGGGGGGGCCGCAGATACGCAGTATTTT
TRBV19	.	.	TRBJ2-5	CASRGTMERETQYF	TGTGCCAGTAGAGGCACCATGGAGCGGGAGACCCAGTACTTC
TRBV28	.	.	TRBJ1-5	CASSFLGTGPQPQHF	TGTGCCAGCAGTTTTCTGGGCACAGGTCCCCAGCCCCAGCATTTT
TRBV7-8	many	TRBD2	TRBJ2-3	CASSLAFPTSGDTDTQYF	TGTGCCAGCAGCTTAGCATTCCCGACTAGCGGGGACACAGATACGCAGTATTTT
TRBV6-2/TRBV6-3	few	.	TRBJ2-1	CASRSGGRHNEQFF	TGTGCCAGCAGGTCTGGGGGTCGGCACAATGAGCAGTTCTTC
TRBV2	few	TRBD1	TRBJ2-1	CASRKRPGTGVRGNEQFF	TGTGCCAGCAGAAAACGTCCCGGGACAGGGGTCCGGGGCAATGAGCAGTTCTTC
TRBV4-1	.	.	TRBJ2-7	CASSPAAGGTYEQYF	TGCGCCAGCAGCCCAGCCGCTGGGGGAACCTACGAGCAGTACTTC
TRBV4-3	many	TRBD2	TRBJ2-5	CASSQEPSGSSETQYF	TGCGCCAGCAGCCAAGAGCCCAGCGGGAGTAGCGAGACCCAGTACTTC
TRBV7-3	few	.	TRBJ2-1	CASSLMGGNEQFF	TGTGCCAGCAGCTTAATGGGCGGGAATGAGCAGTTCTTC
TRBV2	few	TRBD2	TRBJ2-7	CASSEFRTSGGAGYEQYF	TGTGCCAGCAGTGAATTCAGGACTAGCGGGGGGGCCGGGTACGAGCAGTACTTC
TRBV12-3/TRBV12-4	.	.	TRBJ2-5	CASSSLGSGGETQYF	TGTGCCAGCAGCTCCCTGGGGAGCGGTGGGGAGACCCAGTACTTC
TRBV20-1	.	.	TRBJ2-1	CSARDLSPEQFF	TGCAGTGCTAGAGACCTATCCCCGGAGCAGTTCTTC
TRBV19	few	.	TRBJ1-6	CASSLRGNNSPLHF	TGTGCCAGTAGTCTGCGGGGTAATAATTCACCCCTCCACTTT
TRBV10-3	.	TRBD1	TRBJ1-1	CAISAIRGQGYTEAFF	TGTGCCATCAGTGCTATTCGGGGACAGGGCTACACTGAAGCTTTCTTT
TRBV27	.	.	TRBJ2-3	CASSLLGPTDTQYF	TGTGCCAGCAGCCTCCTTGGGCCCACAGATACGCAGTATTTT
TRBV10-3	many	.	TRBJ2-3	CATSIEGGGDTQYF	TGTGCCACCTCCATTGAGGGGGGAGGAGATACGCAGTATTTT
TRBV18	few	.	TRBJ2-3	CASSPTEDTQYF	TGTGCCAGCTCACCGACAGAAGATACGCAGTATTTT
TRBV10-3	.	.	TRBJ2-7	CAISGGNYEQYF	TGTGCCATCAGTGGTGGGAACTACGAGCAGTACTTC
TRBV20-1	.	.	TRBJ2-5	CSATSEWTNQETQYF	TGCAGTGCTACGAGTGAGTGGACGAACCAAGAGACCCAGTACTTC
TRBV12-3/TRBV12-4	.	.	TRBJ2-5	CASKGARGRGRETQYF	TGTGCCAGCAAGGGTGCCAGGGGGCGGGGGCGAGAGACCCAGTACTTC
TRBV7-9	.	TRBD1	TRBJ1-1	CASSPLEGALISSFF	TGTGCCAGCAGCCCCTTGGAGGGGGCCCTAATTTCGTCTTTCTTT
TRBV4-3	.	TRBD1	TRBJ1-4	CASSHKTGGDGKLFF	TGCGCCAGCAGCCATAAGACAGGGGGCGATGGAAAACTGTTTTTT
TRBV19	.	.	TRBJ1-5	CASSKELADSNQPQHF	TGTGCCAGTAGCAAGGAATTGGCGGATAGCAATCAGCCCCAGCATTTT
TRBV6-6	.	.	TRBJ1-4	CASRPLPSGATNEKLFF	TGTGCCAGCAGACCACTTCCTTCAGGGGCAACTAATGAAAAACTGTTTTTT
TRBV19	.	.	TRBJ1-6	CATRGGAGNSPLHF	TGTGCAACCCGCGGGGGCGCTGGAAATTCACCCCTCCACTTT
TRBV12-3/TRBV12-4	.	.	TRBJ1-2	CASSLGPAGQADGYTF	TGTGCCAGCAGTTTAGGCCCCGCCGGTCAGGCCGACGGCTACACCTTC
TRBV15	few	.	TRBJ1-2	CATSRVGGPYGYTF	TGTGCCACCAGCAGAGTAGGAGGTCCCTATGGCTACACCTTC
TRBV12-3/TRBV12-4	.	TRBD2	TRBJ2-3	CASSPSGGASDTQYF	TGTGCCAGCAGCCCTAGCGGGGGCGCTTCTGATACGCAGTATTTT
TRBV7-3	few	TRBD2	TRBJ2-3	CASSPHQRGGTDTQYF	TGTGCCAGCAGCCCTCATCAGCGGGGCGGCACAGATACGCAGTATTTT
TRBV11-2	few	.	TRBJ1-4	CASSLFRATNEKLFF	TGTGCCAGCAGCTTATTCAGAGCAACTAATGAAAAACTGTTTTTT
TRBV3-1	few	TRBD1	TRBJ2-1	CASSQDRQGWDNEQFF	TGTGCCAGCAGCCAGGATAGACAGGGATGGGACAATGAGCAGTTCTTC
TRBV20-1	.	TRBD1	TRBJ1-4	CSAGGGQGLKKLFF	TGCAGTGCAGGAGGCGGACAGGGGCTAAAAAAACTGTTTTTT
TRBV5-6	many	TRBD2	TRBJ2-1	CASRASAGEEPYNEQFF	TGTGCCAGCAGGGCCTCTGCGGGGGAAGAACCTTACAATGAGCAGTTCTTC
TRBV7-6	few	TRBD2	TRBJ2-1	CASSPLSGGDYNEQFF	TGTGCCAGCAGCCCCCTTAGCGGGGGTGACTACAATGAGCAGTTCTTC
TRBV12-3/TRBV12-4	.	TRBD1	TRBJ2-1	CASSTGVEQFF	TGTGCCAGCAGTACAGGGGTTGAGCAGTTCTTC
TRBV20-1	.	TRBD1	TRBJ1-1	CSANRGPGTEAFF	TGCAGTGCGAACAGGGGACCAGGCACTGAAGCTTTCTTT